This T cell receptor (beta chain) originates from a study of cytotoxic CD8 clonotypes in ibrutinib-treated CLL. Study outcomes and limitations: Patients with sustained remission and those progressing were sampled at differing times.

Sequenced by immunoSEQ multiplex PCR; TCRdb stores in-frame clones only, minus some. Of tens of thousands of clones in the sample, 71% were seen once. Concerning this clone: As yet, its antigen is unknown.

V lost 2 bases and J 4 bases, leaving 10 bases between the germline ends. CDR1 is MDHEN and CDR2 is SYDVKM in the germline V gene. This CDR3 has 14 residues. The TCR was taken from a human donor with chronic lymphocytic leukemia. Sample: PBMCs, taken after 12 months of ibrutinib treatment. The rearrangement uses TRBV28 and TRBJ2-3, with D unresolved. The CDR3 DNA follows: TGTGCCAGCAGTTTAGGAGCCGCGCCAGATACGCAGTATTTT. It codes for CASSLGAAPDTQYF.